This TCR beta chain was captured by sequencing in a study of blood T cell repertoires in COVID-19. Study background: PBMCs, B-cell-depleted T cells, or T cells provided the cDNA or gDNA that made up the material.

This CDR3 has 14 residues. V was clipped by 3 bases and J by 7 bases, with 12 bases between them. CDR1 and CDR2 from the germline V gene are SGHTA and FQGNSA. Clones were sequenced by immunoSEQ multiplex PCR, and TCRdb holds only the in-frame ones, with some missing. The table lists some 48,000 clones, about 82% of them singletons. The source of this sequence is a human donor in a cohort sampled during active COVID-19. This chain connects TRBV7-2 to TRBJ1-4; weak D call: TRBD1 (5 bases). The sequenced sample was peripheral blood. CDR3 nucleotide sequence: TGTGCCAGCAGCTTCGGAGGGGCAGGTGAAAAACTGTTTTTT. Protein sequence: CASSFGGAGEKLFF.